The 21 T cell receptor beta chains in this list originate from one sample, sequenced in a study of response to subunit inactivated influenza vaccine. TCRdb itself ran the RT-PCR reads through MiXCR, one entry per CDR3 protein. The table records 530,000 or so distinct CDR3 sequences, 12% to 15% of them present only once. The material was PBMCs from blood, obtained less than 13 days after vaccination. The receptor source for this set is a man in his forties or fifties who received an inactivated influenza vaccine.

In its sample, this clonotype was seen a few times. The rearrangement joins TRBV20-1 to TRBJ2-7; D uncertain. Looked up from germline, CDR1 is DFQATT and CDR2 is SNEGSKA (reference sequence). This CDR3 spans 15 amino acids. The V gene lost 3 bases and the J gene lost 0 bases, with 15 bases spanning the gap. Written as DNA, the CDR3 is TGCAGTGCTAGCGTTCTTGGCCGGAGCTCCTACGAGCAGTACTTC. This translates into CSASVLGRSSYEQYF.

A note on this clonotype: The limits of the CDR3 on the DNA are not certain, so only TCRdb's listed CDR3 is given. The gene calls are TRBV7-5 and TRBJ2-1. TRBV7-5 is marked as a pseudogene. The CDR3 sequence runs 16 residues, both termini included. The CDR3 region is CISVPEALDFYNEQFF.

The V and J genes are TRBV28 and TRBJ1-2; D is possibly TRBD1 (5 bases). Germline loops: CDR1 MDHEN, CDR2 SYDVKM. V lost 5 bases, J lost 0 bases, and 13 bases lay in between. The CDR3 spans 15 residues. CDR3 in amino acids: CASSPPGLSNYGYTF. Written as DNA, the CDR3 is TGTGCCAGCAGTCCACCGGGACTTTCTAACTATGGCTACACCTTC.

This clonotype showed up just a few times. This rearrangement joins TRBV19 to TRBJ1-2; 11 bases are a match to TRBD1. Germline V CDR1 and CDR2: LNHDA, SQIVND (reference sequence). CDR3 length: 17 amino acids. The V segment lost 5 bases and the J segment 4 bases; nucleotides outside the gene matches: 12. DNA for the CDR3: TGTGCCAGTAGTTCCTACCGGACAGGGGGCTCAGCCTATGGCTACACCTTC. Its translation is CASSSYRTGGSAYGYTF.

The chain recombines TRBV6-1 with TRBJ2-3; TRBD2 might be the D (7 bases). Trimming removed 2 bases at V and 2 bases at J, with 23 bases between. There are 19 residues in the CDR3. Germline V gives CDR1 MNHNS, CDR2 SASEGT. The CDR3 spells CASSERPVRGAIPTDTQYF. The CDR3 region has the DNA TGTGCCAGCAGTGAAAGGCCTGTACGGGGGGCCATCCCCACAGATACGCAGTATTTT.

This clonotype appeared many times. This rearrangement joins TRBV7-2 to TRBJ1-2; D may be TRBD1 (6 bases). This CDR3 region has 13 residues. Per the germline V gene, CDR1 is SGHTA and CDR2 is FQGNSA. Between the trimmed V and J ends, which lost 5 bases and 8 bases, there was a span of 15 bases. CDR3 residues: CASSATGNGGYTF. The CDR3 coding sequence is TGTGCCAGCAGCGCCACAGGGAATGGAGGCTACACCTTC.

This clonotype was observed a few times. The chain has TRBV6-1 and TRBJ2-2; no reliable D call. Trimming cost V 6 bases and J 7 bases, with 12 bases left between them. The V gene's germline CDR1 is MNHNS and CDR2 SASEGT. The CDR3 is 13 residues long. CDR3 nucleotides: TGTGCCAGCAGATCCCGGGTTATCGGGGAGCTGTTTTTT. Protein product: CASRSRVIGELFF.

The chain is built from TRBV11-2 and TRBJ2-2; 9 bases align to TRBD1. The CDR3 consists of 16 residues. V trimming: 5 bases; J trimming: 6 bases; junction bases outside the gene matches: 10. The germline V gene has CDR1 SGHAT and CDR2 FQNNGV. The CDR3 loop is CASSPPPGQGSGELFF. The CDR3, as DNA: TGTGCCAGCAGCCCCCCACCGGGACAGGGCTCCGGGGAGCTGTTTTTT.

This clonotype showed up just a few times. This chain connects TRBV9 to TRBJ2-1, with 9 bases matching TRBD1. The CDR3 spans 19 residues. Germline lookup yields CDR1 SGDLS and CDR2 YYNGEE. The V segment lost 2 bases and the J segment 8 bases; nucleotides outside the gene matches: 20. The CDR3: CASSVFVGRQGGLGDEQFF. The DNA for the CDR3 is TGTGCCAGCAGCGTTTTTGTGGGGAGACAGGGGGGCCTTGGGGATGAGCAGTTCTTC.

At least ten counts were recorded for this clonotype. V and J are TRBV7-2 and TRBJ2-7; tentatively, D is TRBD1 (5 bases). Trimming took off 1 base at V and 2 bases at J, with 6 bases between the two ends. The CDR3 spans 13 residues. Germline assignment: CDR1 SGHTA and CDR2 FQGNSA. The CDR3 loop reads CASSLVQAYEQYF. CDR3 in DNA: TGTGCCAGCAGCTTAGTACAGGCCTACGAGCAGTACTTC.

This clonotype has more than one count but fewer than ten. The rearrangement joins TRBV20-1 to TRBJ2-7, with 10 bases identical to TRBD2. V was pared by 4 bases and J by 5 bases, with 14 bases of the junction left unmatched. Germline values: CDR1 DFQATT, CDR2 SNEGSKA (reference sequence). This CDR3 comprises 16 residues. Here the CDR3 reads CSATRSGGAILDEQYF. CDR3 DNA sequence: TGCAGTGCTACCAGAAGCGGGGGGGCCATACTGGACGAGCAGTACTTC.

This clonotype was seen repeatedly, ten times or more. The chain couples TRBV7-9 to TRBJ2-7; D remains ambiguous. This CDR3 region has 16 residues. Trimming took 4 bases from V and 6 from J, leaving 22 bases between them. Germline CDR1 reads SEHNR; CDR2 reads FQNEAQ (reference sequence). The CDR3 reads CASSSQLTPSLGEQYF. The CDR3 DNA reads as TGTGCCAGCAGCTCCCAGCTTACGCCGTCCCTCGGCGAGCAGTACTTC.

This clonotype showed up just a few times. This chain uses TRBV5-5 with TRBJ2-5, with a tentative D call TRBD1 (5 bases). The CDR3 sequence is 17 residues long. Germline lookup yields CDR1 SGHKS and CDR2 YYEKEE (reference sequence). V lost 1 base and J lost 2, with 18 bases in between. The DNA of the CDR3 is TGTGCCAGCAGCTTGAGTAGGGGCCCCTCCGGACAAGAGACCCAGTACTTC. Amino acid sequence: CASSLSRGPSGQETQYF.

This clonotype occurred a few times. The chain combines TRBV6-1 with TRBJ1-2, with a tentative D call TRBD1 (5 bases). The V end lost 6 bases, the J end lost 8 bases, and 16 bases lay between the germline ends. Germline loops: CDR1 MNHNS, CDR2 SASEGT. The CDR3 extends over 13 amino acids. The CDR3 spells CASRFRGREGYTF. The CDR3 region has the DNA TGTGCCAGCAGATTCCGGGGCAGAGAAGGCTACACCTTC.

In its sample, this clonotype was seen a few times. This sequence joins TRBV3-1 and TRBJ2-2; D uncertain. The CDR3 runs to 15 residues. The V and J ends lost 0 bases and 8 bases respectively, with 13 bases between them. Germline V CDR1 and CDR2: LGHDT, YNNKEL (reference sequence). The CDR3 nucleotides are TGTGCCAGCAGCCAAGATCTGAAGACCGGGGGGGAGCTGTTTTTT. It specifies CASSQDLKTGGELFF.

This clonotype occurred a few times. CDR3: CASSLLGTGDRYGYTF. CDR3 coding DNA: TGCGCCAGCAGCTTGTTAGGGACAGGAGACCGCTATGGCTACACCTTC. The chain links TRBV5-1 to TRBJ1-2; TRBD1 aligns across 8 bases. Germline lookup yields CDR1 SGHRS and CDR2 YFSETQ. The CDR3 consists of 16 residues. The junction had 9 bases not matched to a gene; V was cut back by 1 base and J by 4 bases. Full variable domain (remainder filled in from reference TRBV5-1 and TRBJ1-2): KAGVTQTPRYLIKTRGQQVTLSCSPISGHRSVSWYQQTPGQGLQFLFEYFSETQRNKGNFPGRFSGRQFSNSRSEMNVSTLELGDSALYLCASSLLGTGDRYGYTFGSGTRLTVV.

This clonotype was picked up a small number of times. The CDR3 DNA follows: TGTGCCAGCGGAGACTACCGAGCGAACACCGGGGAGCTGTTTTTT. Protein product: CASGDYRANTGELFF. The rearrangement joins TRBV3-1 to TRBJ2-2; TRBD2 might be the D (5 bases). The germline gives CDR1 LGHDT, CDR2 YNNKEL (reference sequence). The CDR3 has 15 residues. Deletions cut 8 bases from V and 0 bases from J, with 13 bases between.

This clonotype turned up a few times. The chain couples TRBV2 to TRBJ2-5; D is unresolved. Germline V lookup: CDR1 SNHLY, CDR2 FYNNEI. V gave up 7 bases and J gave up 5 bases, with 5 bases separating them. This CDR3 has 10 residues. The CDR3 DNA is TGTGCCAGCAAATTGGAGACCCAGTACTTC. Protein sequence: CASKLETQYF.

This clonotype was counted a few times. This chain joins TRBV4-3 and TRBJ2-7; 8 nucleotides match TRBD1. The CDR3 sequence is 15 residues long. Germline values: CDR1 LGHNA, CDR2 YSLEER. J gave up 3 bases and V 0 bases, and 4 bases lay outside the gene matches. Written as DNA, the CDR3 is TGCGCCAGCAGCCAAGAGGCAGGGGGCAGCTACGAGCAGTACTTC. It translates to CASSQEAGGSYEQYF.

With respect to this clonotype: This may arise from a read error, as a much more abundant clone is one base away. The V call is TRBV12-3 or TRBV12-4, the J call TRBJ1-5; perhaps TRBD1 as D (5 bases). The CDR3 runs 14 residues. CDR3 in amino acids: CASSRAGPAQPQNF. For the CDR3, the DNA is TGTGCCAGCAGTAGGGCAGGGCCCGCCCAGCCCCAGAATTTT.

The V call is TRBV9, the J call TRBJ2-1, with D maybe TRBD2 (7 bases). The germline CDR1 and CDR2 sequences are SGDLS and YYNGEE. The CDR3 runs 13 residues. Trimming stripped 2 bases from V and 9 bases from J, with 12 bases between. CDR3 DNA sequence: TGTGCCAGCAGCGTGGGGGCGGGGGTTGAGCAGTTCTTC. It codes for CASSVGAGVEQFF.